One T cell receptor beta chain is described in this entry. Its antigen is still unknown. Repeated repertoire sampling spanned the course of chemoradiotherapy. The data were obtained in a study of chemoradiotherapy in HPV16-positive cancers. Turning to the study itself: Two HPV16-positive patients' cells yielded candidate HPV-specific clones and common motifs.

Measured with immunoSEQ multiplex PCR; TCRdb has only the in-frame clones, and not every one. The sample carries around 53,000 clones, around 90% recorded once. V lost 2 bases and J 10 bases, leaving 4 bases between the germline ends. The germline V gene encodes CDR1 SGHTS and CDR2 YDEGEE. The CDR3 is 10 residues long. Broader study findings: For HPV16-positive patients, expanding HPV-responsive T cells associated with longer recurrence-free survival. During treatment, candidate HPV-specific clones and E7-related motifs expanded in tumor.

The receptor was isolated from a human donor with HPV-associated anogenital cancer. This sequence joins TRBV5-8 and TRBJ2-4; D not certain. The sample here was blood, taken from a patient who underwent chemoradiotherapy. CDR3 sequence: CASSFPIQYF. In nucleotides, the CDR3 is TGTGCCAGCAGCTTCCCGATTCAGTACTTC.